This is a list of T cell receptor beta chains from one sample in a study of beta chain features in type 1 diabetes. Clones were sequenced by immunoSEQ multiplex PCR, and TCRdb holds only the in-frame ones, with some missing. The data contain 400,000 to 500,000 clones, over 11% of them singletons. Sequenced input: naive CD4+ T cells from blood. These receptor sequences come from a man between 25 and 39 years old in good health. Both conserved end residues are part of each CDR3. The order of the fields is J gene, V gene, CDR3 protein.

J gene: TRBJ2-1; V gene: TRBV15; CDR3 protein: CATSWGEDNEQFF
J gene: TRBJ2-5; V gene: TRBV30; CDR3 protein: CAWSVRGNQETQYF
J gene: TRBJ2-3; V gene: TRBV29-1; CDR3 protein: CSVLTGDTQYF
J gene: TRBJ1-1; V gene: TRBV30; CDR3 protein: CAWSVRSSTEAFF
J gene: TRBJ1-2; V gene: TRBV13; CDR3 protein: CASSILRGGYTF
J gene: TRBJ2-3; V gene: TRBV29-1; CDR3 protein: CSVDPVREDPTDTQYF
J gene: TRBJ2-4; V gene: TRBV5-1; CDR3 protein: CASSAAVAKNIQYF
J gene: TRBJ1-1; V gene: TRBV9; CDR3 protein: CASSVARENTEAFF
J gene: TRBJ1-1; V gene: TRBV6-5; CDR3 protein: CASWRDTEAFF
J gene: TRBJ2-5; V gene: TRBV12-5; CDR3 protein: CASGLVRATLETQYF
J gene: TRBJ2-5; V gene: TRBV7-2; CDR3 protein: CASSFTSGRAETQYF
J gene: TRBJ2-3; V gene: TRBV7-2; CDR3 protein: CASSLWTSLQYF
J gene: TRBJ2-7; V gene: TRBV5-1; CDR3 protein: CASSPSGDASYEQYF
J gene: TRBJ2-1; V gene: TRBV9; CDR3 protein: CASSVYSSYNEQFF
J gene: TRBJ1-1; V gene: TRBV29-1; CDR3 protein: CSVKRQVRRDTEAFF
J gene: TRBJ2-4; V gene: TRBV6-6; CDR3 protein: CASSSGTSSIQYF
J gene: TRBJ2-1; V gene: TRBV30; CDR3 protein: CAWANRDVNFF
J gene: TRBJ1-2; V gene: TRBV23-1; CDR3 protein: CASSPGGHCCYGYTF
J gene: TRBJ1-1; V gene: TRBV4-1; CDR3 protein: CASSQGGAVNTEAFF
J gene: TRBJ1-6; V gene: TRBV5-1; CDR3 protein: CASSLLDRTNSPLHF
J gene: TRBJ2-5; V gene: TRBV18; CDR3 protein: CASSPLAAGETQYF
J gene: TRBJ2-3; V gene: TRBV29-1; CDR3 protein: CSVEDRQGFATQYF
J gene: TRBJ2-3; V gene: TRBV13; CDR3 protein: CASSPTLLDTQYF
J gene: TRBJ2-1; V gene: TRBV5-4; CDR3 protein: CASRPGVSSYNEQFF
J gene: TRBJ2-2; V gene: TRBV4-3; CDR3 protein: CASSHRAGGPIGELFF
J gene: TRBJ2-4; V gene: TRBV5-6; CDR3 protein: CASSQTGNKNIQYF
J gene: TRBJ2-1; V gene: TRBV2; CDR3 protein: CASREYNEQFF
J gene: TRBJ1-2; V gene: TRBV18; CDR3 protein: CASSPPSSPVYGYTF
J gene: TRBJ2-1; V gene: TRBV19; CDR3 protein: CASSELAGGYNEQFF
J gene: TRBJ1-4; V gene: TRBV30; CDR3 protein: CAWSPDGQKPSSATNEKLFF
J gene: TRBJ2-3; V gene: TRBV7-2; CDR3 protein: CASSLAFSSGSTDTQYF
J gene: TRBJ2-1; V gene: TRBV7-6; CDR3 protein: CASSLRLAGYNEQFF
J gene: TRBJ2-5; V gene: TRBV10-3; CDR3 protein: CAISRGQEETQYF
J gene: TRBJ1-3; V gene: TRBV12-5; CDR3 protein: CASGLATGSGNTIYF
J gene: TRBJ2-7; V gene: TRBV7-2; CDR3 protein: CASSLVPLAGDEQYF
J gene: TRBJ2-5; V gene: TRBV27; CDR3 protein: CASSLGQETQYF
J gene: TRBJ2-3; V gene: TRBV7-2; CDR3 protein: CASSLVKDGTATQYF
J gene: TRBJ1-3; V gene: TRBV29-1; CDR3 protein: CSVGHSGNTIYF
J gene: TRBJ2-5; V gene: TRBV19; CDR3 protein: CASSISGRGTQYF
J gene: TRBJ2-2; V gene: TRBV2; CDR3 protein: CASLGLQGTGELFF
J gene: TRBJ2-2; V gene: TRBV4-3; CDR3 protein: CASSQIQGANTGELFF
J gene: TRBJ2-1; V gene: TRBV30; CDR3 protein: CAWSVRQGYNEQFF
J gene: TRBJ2-5; V gene: TRBV13; CDR3 protein: CASSFWTSGREETQYF
J gene: TRBJ2-3; V gene: TRBV9; CDR3 protein: CASSVAGEPGTDTQYF
J gene: TRBJ2-6; V gene: TRBV5-4; CDR3 protein: CASSLAGSGANVLTF
J gene: TRBJ1-2; V gene: TRBV30; CDR3 protein: CAWSRGPESPNYGYTF
J gene: TRBJ2-1; V gene: TRBV19; CDR3 protein: CASKAGEKVEQFF
J gene: TRBJ2-1; V gene: TRBV19; CDR3 protein: CASSIPLSGFQRAYNEQFF
J gene: TRBJ1-5; V gene: TRBV29-1; CDR3 protein: CSAGQGSNQPQHF
J gene: TRBJ2-2; V gene: TRBV7-3; CDR3 protein: CASSSYTGELFF
J gene: TRBJ2-1; V gene: TRBV29-1; CDR3 protein: CSVEGALNEQFF
J gene: TRBJ1-1; V gene: TRBV25-1; CDR3 protein: CASNPQGATEAFF
J gene: TRBJ1-1; V gene: TRBV4-3; CDR3 protein: CASSHKHTEAFF
J gene: TRBJ2-5; V gene: TRBV4-1; CDR3 protein: CASSQDAGTRVRAQYF
J gene: TRBJ1-4; V gene: TRBV9; CDR3 protein: CASQGRSTNEKLFF
J gene: TRBJ2-1; V gene: TRBV19; CDR3 protein: CASSGREGDEQFF
J gene: TRBJ2-5; V gene: TRBV6-1; CDR3 protein: CASSAQGAQETQYF
J gene: TRBJ2-1; V gene: TRBV4-3; CDR3 protein: CASSQAAGGLSPYNEQFF
J gene: TRBJ1-1; V gene: TRBV30; CDR3 protein: CAWSGYLTEAFF